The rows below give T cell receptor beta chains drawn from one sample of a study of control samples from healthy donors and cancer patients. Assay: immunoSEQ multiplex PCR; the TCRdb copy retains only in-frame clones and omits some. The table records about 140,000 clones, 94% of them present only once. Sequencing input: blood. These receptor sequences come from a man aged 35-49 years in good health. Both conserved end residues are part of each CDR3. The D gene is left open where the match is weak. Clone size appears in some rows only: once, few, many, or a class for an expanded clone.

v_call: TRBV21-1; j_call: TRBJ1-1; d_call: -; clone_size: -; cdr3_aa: CASSKGQGTEAFF; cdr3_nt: TGTGCCAGCAGCAAAGGACAGGGAACTGAAGCTTTCTTT
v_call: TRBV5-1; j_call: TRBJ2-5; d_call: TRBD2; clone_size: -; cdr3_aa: CASTPGLAGETQYF; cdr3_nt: TGCGCCAGCACTCCGGGACTAGCGGGAGAGACCCAGTACTTC
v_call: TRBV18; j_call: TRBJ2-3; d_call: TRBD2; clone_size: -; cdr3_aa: CASSPSASGGGTDTQYF; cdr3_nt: TGTGCCAGCTCGCCATCGGCTAGCGGGGGGGGCACAGATACGCAGTATTTT
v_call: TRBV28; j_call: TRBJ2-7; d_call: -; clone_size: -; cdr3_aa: CASSSLGSYEQYF; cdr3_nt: TGTGCCAGCAGTTCCCTTGGATCTTACGAGCAGTACTTC
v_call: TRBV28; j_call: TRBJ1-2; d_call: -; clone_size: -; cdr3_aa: CATIGDGTAGYTF; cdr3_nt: TGTGCCACCATCGGGGACGGGACCGCTGGCTACACCTTC
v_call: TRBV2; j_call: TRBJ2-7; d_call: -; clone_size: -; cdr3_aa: CARKGITADEQYF; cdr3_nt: TGTGCCAGGAAGGGTATAACCGCCGACGAGCAGTACTTC
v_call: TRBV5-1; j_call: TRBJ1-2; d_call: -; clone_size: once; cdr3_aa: CASSGDGNYGYTF; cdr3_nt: TGCGCCAGCAGCGGGGACGGCAACTATGGCTACACCTTC
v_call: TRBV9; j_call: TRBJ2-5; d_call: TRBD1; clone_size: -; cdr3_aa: CTSSPWTGETQYF; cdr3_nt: TGTACCAGCAGCCCCTGGACAGGGGAGACCCAGTACTTC
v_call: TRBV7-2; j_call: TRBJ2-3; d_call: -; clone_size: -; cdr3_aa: CASSFQRTGGTQYF; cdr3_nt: TGTGCCAGCAGCTTTCAGCGGACCGGAGGTACGCAGTATTTT
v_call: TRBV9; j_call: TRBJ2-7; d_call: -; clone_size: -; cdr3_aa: CASSGRERDEQYF; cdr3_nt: TGTGCCAGCAGCGGAAGGGAGAGAGACGAGCAGTACTTC
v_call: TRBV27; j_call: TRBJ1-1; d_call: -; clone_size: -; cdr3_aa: CASSLSGWLTEAFF; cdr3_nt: TGTGCCAGCAGTTTATCTGGTTGGTTGACTGAAGCTTTCTTT
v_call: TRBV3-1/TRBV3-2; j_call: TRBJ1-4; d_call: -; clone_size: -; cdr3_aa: CASSQPYQGRRVKLFF; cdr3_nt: TGTGCCAGCAGCCAGCCCTACCAGGGGCGGCGAGTAAAACTGTTTTTT
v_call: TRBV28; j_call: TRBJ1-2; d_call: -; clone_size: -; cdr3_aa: CASSLGAGERDGYTF; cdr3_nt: TGTGCCAGCAGTTTGGGGGCCGGGGAGAGGGATGGCTACACCTTC
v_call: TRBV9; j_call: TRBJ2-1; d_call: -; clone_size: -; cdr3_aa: CASSSPWGASAIDSYNEQFF; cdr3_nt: TGTGCCAGCAGCTCACCCTGGGGGGCTAGCGCAATCGACTCCTACAATGAGCAGTTCTTC
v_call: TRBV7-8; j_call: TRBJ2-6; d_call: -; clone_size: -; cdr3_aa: CASSLGRVLSGANVLTF; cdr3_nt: TGTGCCAGCAGCTTAGGCAGGGTATTATCGGGGGCCAACGTCCTGACTTTC
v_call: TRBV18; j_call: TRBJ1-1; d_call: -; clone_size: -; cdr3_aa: CASSLNLGGNTEAFF; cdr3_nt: TGTGCCAGCTCCCTAAATCTGGGGGGCAACACTGAAGCTTTCTTT
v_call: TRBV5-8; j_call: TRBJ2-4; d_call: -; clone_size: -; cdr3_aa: CASSFTVLAKNIQYF; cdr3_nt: TGTGCCAGCAGCTTTACAGTTCTAGCCAAAAACATTCAGTACTTC
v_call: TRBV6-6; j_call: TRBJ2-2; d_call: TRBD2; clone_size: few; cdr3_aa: CASWTSRNTGELFF; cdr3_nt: TGTGCCAGCTGGACTAGCCGAAACACCGGGGAGCTGTTTTTT
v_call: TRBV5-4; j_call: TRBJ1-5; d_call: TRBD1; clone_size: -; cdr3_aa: CASSLDRGVNQPQHF; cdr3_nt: TGTGCCAGCAGCTTGGACAGGGGAGTCAATCAGCCCCAGCATTTT
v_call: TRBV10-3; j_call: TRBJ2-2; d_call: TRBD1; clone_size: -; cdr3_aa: CAISEGTVTGELFF; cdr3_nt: TGTGCCATCAGTGAAGGGACAGTTACCGGGGAGCTGTTTTTT
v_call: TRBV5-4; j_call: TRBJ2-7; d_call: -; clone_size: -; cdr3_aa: CASSFDGYEQYF; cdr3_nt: TGTGCCAGCAGCTTTGATGGGTACGAGCAGTACTTC
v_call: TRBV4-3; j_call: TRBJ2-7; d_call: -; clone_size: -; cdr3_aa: CASSQRKGSTYEQYF; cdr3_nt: TGCGCCAGCAGCCAAAGAAAGGGGTCAACCTACGAGCAGTACTTC
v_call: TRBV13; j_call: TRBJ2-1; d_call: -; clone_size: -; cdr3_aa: CASSHPGGGREGERNSYNEQFF; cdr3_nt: TGTGCCAGCAGCCACCCGGGCGGGGGCCGCGAGGGAGAGCGGAACTCCTACAATGAGCAGTTCTTC
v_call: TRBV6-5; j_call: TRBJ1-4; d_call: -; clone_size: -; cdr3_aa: CASSLTDNEKLFF; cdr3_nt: TGTGCCAGCAGCCTGACAGATAATGAAAAACTGTTTTTT
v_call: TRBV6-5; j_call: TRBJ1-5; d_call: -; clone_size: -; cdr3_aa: CASSYGVAQPQHF; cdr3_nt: TGTGCCAGCAGTTACGGGGTTGCGCAGCCCCAGCATTTT
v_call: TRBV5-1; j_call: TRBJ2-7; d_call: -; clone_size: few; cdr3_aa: CASSGSGYEQYF; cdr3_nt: TGCGCCAGCAGCGGATCGGGGTACGAGCAGTACTTC
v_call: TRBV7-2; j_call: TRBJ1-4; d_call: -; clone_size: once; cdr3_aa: CASSLGRRLNEKLFF; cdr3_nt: TGTGCCAGCAGCTTGGGACGTCGGTTGAATGAAAAACTGTTTTTT
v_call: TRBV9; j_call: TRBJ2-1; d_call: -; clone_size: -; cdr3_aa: CASSVLGGNEQFF; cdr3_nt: TGTGCCAGCAGCGTCCTTGGGGGTAATGAGCAGTTCTTC
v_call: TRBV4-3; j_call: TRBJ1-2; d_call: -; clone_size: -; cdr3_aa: CASSQEGSSPWGYTF; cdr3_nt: TGCGCCAGCAGCCAAGAGGGGTCTTCTCCCTGGGGCTACACCTTC
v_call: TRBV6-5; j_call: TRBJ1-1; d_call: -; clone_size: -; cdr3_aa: CASSYRKNTEAFF; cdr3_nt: TGTGCCAGCAGTTATAGGAAGAACACTGAAGCTTTCTTT
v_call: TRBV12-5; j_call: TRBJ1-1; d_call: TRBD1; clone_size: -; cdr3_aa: CASGTTGFTEAFF; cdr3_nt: TGTGCTAGTGGTACGACAGGGTTCACTGAAGCTTTCTTT
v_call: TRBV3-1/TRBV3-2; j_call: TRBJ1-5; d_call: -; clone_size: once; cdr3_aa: CASSTPSMVRNDQPQHF; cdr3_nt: TGTGCCAGCAGCACGCCCTCGATGGTCAGAAATGATCAGCCCCAGCATTTT
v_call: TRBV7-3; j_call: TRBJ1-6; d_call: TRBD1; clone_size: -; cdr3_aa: CASSLQGVGSPLHF; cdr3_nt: TGTGCCAGCAGCTTACAGGGGGTCGGTTCACCCCTCCACTTT
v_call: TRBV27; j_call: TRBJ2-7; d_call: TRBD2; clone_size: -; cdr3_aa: CASSLWTSGSSYEQYF; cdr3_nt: TGTGCCAGCAGTTTATGGACTAGCGGGAGCTCCTACGAGCAGTACTTC
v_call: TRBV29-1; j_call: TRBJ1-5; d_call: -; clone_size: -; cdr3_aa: CSVTPGPNNQPQHF; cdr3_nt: TGCAGCGTTACCCCGGGACCCAACAATCAGCCCCAGCATTTT
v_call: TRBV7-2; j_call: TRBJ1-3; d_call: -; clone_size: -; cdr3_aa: CASSLVSNSGNTIYF; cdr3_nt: TGTGCCAGCAGCTTAGTTAGCAACTCTGGAAACACCATATATTTT
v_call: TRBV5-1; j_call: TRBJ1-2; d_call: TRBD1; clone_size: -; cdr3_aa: CASSKGAGGYTF; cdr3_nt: TGCGCCAGCAGTAAGGGGGCCGGCGGCTACACCTTC
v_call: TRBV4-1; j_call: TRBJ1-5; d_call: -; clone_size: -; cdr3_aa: CASSQDMQLRNQPQHF; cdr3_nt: TGCGCCAGCAGCCAAGATATGCAGCTCCGCAATCAGCCCCAGCATTTT
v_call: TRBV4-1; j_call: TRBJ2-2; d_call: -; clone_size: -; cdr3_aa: CASSQVTTSGELFF; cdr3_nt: TGCGCCAGCAGCCAAGTGACGACCAGTGGGGAGCTGTTTTTT
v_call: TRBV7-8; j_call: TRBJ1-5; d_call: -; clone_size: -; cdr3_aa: CASSLARDINQPQHF; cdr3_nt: TGTGCCAGCAGCTTAGCTCGGGACATTAATCAGCCCCAGCATTTT
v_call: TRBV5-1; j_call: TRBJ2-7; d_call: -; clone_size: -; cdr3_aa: CASSLQGSYEQYF; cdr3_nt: TGCGCCAGCAGCTTGCAGGGGAGCTACGAGCAGTACTTC
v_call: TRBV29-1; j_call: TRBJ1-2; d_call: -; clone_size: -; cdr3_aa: CSVDIRGAYGYTF; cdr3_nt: TGCAGCGTTGATATCAGGGGCGCTTATGGCTACACCTTC
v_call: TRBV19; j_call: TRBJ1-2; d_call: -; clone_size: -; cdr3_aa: CASSLWDRPFRTF; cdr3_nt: TGTGCCAGTAGTCTGTGGGATCGCCCTTTTCGGACCTTC
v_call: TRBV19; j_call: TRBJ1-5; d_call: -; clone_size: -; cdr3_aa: CASSIQGDQPQHF; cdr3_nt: TGTGCCAGTAGTATTCAGGGAGATCAGCCCCAGCATTTT
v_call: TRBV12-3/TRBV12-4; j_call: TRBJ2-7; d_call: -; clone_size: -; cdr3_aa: CASSTRVWYEQYF; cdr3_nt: TGTGCCAGCAGTACCCGAGTGTGGTACGAGCAGTACTTC
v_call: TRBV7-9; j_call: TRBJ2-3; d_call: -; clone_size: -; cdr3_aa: CASRGVDPSTDTQYF; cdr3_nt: TGTGCCAGCAGAGGGGTTGACCCATCCACAGATACGCAGTATTTT
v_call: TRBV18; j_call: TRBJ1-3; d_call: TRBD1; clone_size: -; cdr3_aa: CASSPGTASGNTIYF; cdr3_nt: TGTGCCAGCTCACCCGGGACAGCTTCTGGAAACACCATATATTTT
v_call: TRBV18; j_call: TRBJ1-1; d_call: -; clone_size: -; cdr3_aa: CASSPGSNTEAFF; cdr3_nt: TGTGCCAGCTCACCCGGCAGTAACACTGAAGCTTTCTTT
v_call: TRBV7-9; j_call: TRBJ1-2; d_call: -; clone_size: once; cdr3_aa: CASSPPPQQRNYGYTF; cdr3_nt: TGTGCCAGCAGTCCGCCTCCTCAACAGCGAAACTATGGCTACACCTTC
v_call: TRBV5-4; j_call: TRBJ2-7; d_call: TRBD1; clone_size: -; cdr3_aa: CASSLRDRASYEQYF; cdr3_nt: TGTGCCAGCAGCTTGCGGGACAGGGCCTCCTACGAGCAGTACTTC
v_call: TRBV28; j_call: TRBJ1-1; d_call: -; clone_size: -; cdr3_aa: CASSLVGGGNTEAFF; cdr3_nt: TGTGCCAGCAGTTTGGTTGGAGGGGGGAACACTGAAGCTTTCTTT
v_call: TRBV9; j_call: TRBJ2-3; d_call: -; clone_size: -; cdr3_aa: CASSVGGASKDTQYF; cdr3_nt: TGTGCCAGCAGCGTAGGAGGGGCCAGCAAAGATACGCAGTATTTT
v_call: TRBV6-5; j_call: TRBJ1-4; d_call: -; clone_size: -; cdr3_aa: CASSYGWEAKKLFF; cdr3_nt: TGTGCCAGCAGTTACGGCTGGGAGGCGAAAAAACTGTTTTTT
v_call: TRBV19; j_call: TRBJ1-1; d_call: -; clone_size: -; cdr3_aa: CASSISPQNTEAFF; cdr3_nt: TGTGCCAGTAGTATCAGTCCGCAGAACACTGAAGCTTTCTTT
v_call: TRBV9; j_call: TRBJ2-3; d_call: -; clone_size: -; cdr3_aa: CASSSGTGTDTQYF; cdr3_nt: TGTGCCAGCAGCTCCGGGACGGGCACAGATACGCAGTATTTT